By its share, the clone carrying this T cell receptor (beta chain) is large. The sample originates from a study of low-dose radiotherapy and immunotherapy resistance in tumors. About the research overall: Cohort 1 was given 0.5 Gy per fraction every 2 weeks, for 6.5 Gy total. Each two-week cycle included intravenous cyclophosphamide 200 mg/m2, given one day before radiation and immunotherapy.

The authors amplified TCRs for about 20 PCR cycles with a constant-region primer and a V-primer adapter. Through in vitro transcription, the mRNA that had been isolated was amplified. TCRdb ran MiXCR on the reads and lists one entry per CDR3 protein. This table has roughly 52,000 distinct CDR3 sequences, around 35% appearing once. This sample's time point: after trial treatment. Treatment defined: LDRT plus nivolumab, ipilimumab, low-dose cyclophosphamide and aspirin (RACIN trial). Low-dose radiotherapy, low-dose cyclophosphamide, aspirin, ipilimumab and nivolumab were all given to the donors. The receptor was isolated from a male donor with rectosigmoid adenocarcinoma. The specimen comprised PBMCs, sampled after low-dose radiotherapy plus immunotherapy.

The CDR3 region is CASSLGGIGADTQYF. CDR3 nucleotide sequence: TGTGCCAGCAGTTTGGGGGGTATCGGGGCAGATACGCAGTATTTT. The chain joins TRBV28 to TRBJ2-3, with D perhaps matching TRBD2 (6 bases). The CDR3 has 15 amino acids. Deletions cut 3 bases from V and 4 bases from J, with 14 bases between. Germline V CDR1 and CDR2: MDHEN, SYDVKM.